The rows below give T cell receptor beta chains drawn from one sample of a study of blood T cell repertoires in COVID-19. The repertoire was sequenced with immunoSEQ multiplex PCR; TCRdb's copy has only in-frame clones and lacks some. Of about 50,000 clones listed, around 82% are singletons. The sequenced sample consisted of peripheral blood. Source of these receptors: a woman aged 80 or over with acute or convalescent COVID-19. The CDR3 runs from the conserved cysteine through the conserved F or W. D genes are given only for firm matches. A row's size may be missing; if present it is once, few, many or a size class.

clone_size j_call d_call v_call cdr3_nt cdr3_aa
NA TRBJ1-5 NA TRBV19 TGTGCCAGTAGTATAACGCACGACAGAACCTATCAGCCCCAGCATTTT CASSITHDRTYQPQHF
NA TRBJ2-5 NA TRBV6-1 TGTGCCAGCAGTGAAGCGCGCAGGGGGGCGCAAGAGACCCAGTACTTC CASSEARRGAQETQYF
NA TRBJ1-3 TRBD1 TRBV5-6 TGTGCCAGCAGCTTCTTTGGACAGGCGTCCGGAAACACCATATATTTT CASSFFGQASGNTIYF
medium-sized TRBJ1-1 NA TRBV19 TGTGCCAGTAGTGGGACGGGGACTCTCTTCACTGAAGCTTTCTTT CASSGTGTLFTEAFF
NA TRBJ1-2 NA TRBV15 TGTGCCACCAGCACTTCTCCCTATGGCTACACCTTC CATSTSPYGYTF
NA TRBJ1-1 NA TRBV1 TGCACCAGCAGCCGCGGAGGGAGAAACACTGAAGCTTTCTTT CTSSRGGRNTEAFF
NA TRBJ2-7 NA TRBV6-1 TGTGCCAGCAGACCAGGCTCAGGCTACGAGCAGTACTTC CASRPGSGYEQYF
NA TRBJ2-3 NA TRBV2 TGTGCCAGCAATGAGGTCCGGAGCACAGATACGCAGTATTTT CASNEVRSTDTQYF
NA TRBJ1-2 TRBD1 TRBV4-1 TGCGCCAGCAGCCAAGGGCTATGGCGGAGGGGGCACTTCTATGGCTACACCTTC CASSQGLWRRGHFYGYTF
NA TRBJ1-3 TRBD1 TRBV2 TGTGCCAGCGCCCGACAGGGATCTCAGGGAAACACCATATATTTT CASARQGSQGNTIYF
NA TRBJ2-5 TRBD2 TRBV28 TGTGCCAGCAGTTCTCTAGCGGGGGGGCCACGGGAGACCCAGTACTTC CASSSLAGGPRETQYF
NA TRBJ2-7 NA TRBV11-2 TGTGCCAGCAGCTTTGGGGCAGGACCCTACGAGCAGTACTTC CASSFGAGPYEQYF
NA TRBJ1-6 TRBD1 TRBV11-2 TGTGCCAGCAGCCTGAGGACAGGGGCCAATTCACCCCTCCACTTT CASSLRTGANSPLHF
NA TRBJ2-7 TRBD2 TRBV5-4 TGTGCCAGCAGCGCCGGGACTAGCGGGGGGGCGAGCGCATCCGAGCAGTACTTC CASSAGTSGGASASEQYF
NA TRBJ2-1 TRBD1 TRBV5-5 TGTGCCAGCAGCTTGGTTCGGGACAGTTACAATGAGCAGTTCTTC CASSLVRDSYNEQFF
NA TRBJ2-7 NA TRBV11-2 TGTGCCAGCAGCTCCGAGGGGGTGAGGACCTACGAGCAGTACTTC CASSSEGVRTYEQYF
NA TRBJ2-3 TRBD2 TRBV19 TGTGCCAGTCGACGGGGACTAGCCTCAGATACGCAGTATTTT CASRRGLASDTQYF